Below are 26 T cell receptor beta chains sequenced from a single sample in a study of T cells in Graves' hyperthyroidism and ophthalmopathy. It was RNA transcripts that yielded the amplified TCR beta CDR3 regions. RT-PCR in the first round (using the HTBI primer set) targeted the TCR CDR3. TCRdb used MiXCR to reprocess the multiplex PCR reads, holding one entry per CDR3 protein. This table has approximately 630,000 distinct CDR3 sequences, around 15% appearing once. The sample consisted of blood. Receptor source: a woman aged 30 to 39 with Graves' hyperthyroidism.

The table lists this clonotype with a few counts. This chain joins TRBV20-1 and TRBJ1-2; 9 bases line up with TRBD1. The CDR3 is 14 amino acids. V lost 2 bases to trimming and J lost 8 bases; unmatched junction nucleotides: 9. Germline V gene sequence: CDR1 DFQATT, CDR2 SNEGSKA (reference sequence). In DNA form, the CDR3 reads TGCAGTGCTAGACCCGGGACAGGGTTCGAGGGCTACACCTTC. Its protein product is CSARPGTGFEGYTF.

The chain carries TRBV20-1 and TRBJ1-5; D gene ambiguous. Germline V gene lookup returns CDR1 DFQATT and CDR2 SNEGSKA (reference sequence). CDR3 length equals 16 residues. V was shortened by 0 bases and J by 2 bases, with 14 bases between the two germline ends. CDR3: CSARDWGANRNQPQHF. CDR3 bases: TGCAGTGCTAGAGATTGGGGAGCCAACCGCAATCAGCCCCAGCATTTT.

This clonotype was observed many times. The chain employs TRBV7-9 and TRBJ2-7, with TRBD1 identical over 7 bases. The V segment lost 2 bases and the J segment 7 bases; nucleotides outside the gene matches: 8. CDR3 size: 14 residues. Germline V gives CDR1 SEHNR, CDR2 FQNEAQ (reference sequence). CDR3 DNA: TGTGCCAGCAGCTTAAGAGGGGGCGCGTGGGAGCAGTACTTC. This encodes CASSLRGGAWEQYF.

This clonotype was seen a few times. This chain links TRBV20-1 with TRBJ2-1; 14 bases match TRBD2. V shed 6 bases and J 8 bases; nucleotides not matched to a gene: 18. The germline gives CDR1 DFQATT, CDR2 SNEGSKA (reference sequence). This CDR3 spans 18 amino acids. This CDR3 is CSAHPGGRSGLAGDEQFF. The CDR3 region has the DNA TGCAGTGCCCACCCCGGGGGCCGCTCGGGACTAGCGGGAGATGAGCAGTTCTTC.

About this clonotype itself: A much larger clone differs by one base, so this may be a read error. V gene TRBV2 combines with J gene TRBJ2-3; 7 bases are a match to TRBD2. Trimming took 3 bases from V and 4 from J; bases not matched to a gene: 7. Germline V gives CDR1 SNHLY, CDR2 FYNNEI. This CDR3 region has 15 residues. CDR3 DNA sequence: TGTGCCAGCAGTGATCTAGCGGCAGGGCCAGATACGCAGTATTTT. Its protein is CASSDLAAGPDTQYF.

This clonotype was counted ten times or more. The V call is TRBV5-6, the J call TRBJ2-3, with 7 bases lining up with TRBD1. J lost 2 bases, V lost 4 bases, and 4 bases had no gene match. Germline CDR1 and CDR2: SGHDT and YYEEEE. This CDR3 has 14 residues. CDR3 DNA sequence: TGTGCCAGCAGCCGCGGACAGGCCACAGATACGCAGTATTTT. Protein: CASSRGQATDTQYF.

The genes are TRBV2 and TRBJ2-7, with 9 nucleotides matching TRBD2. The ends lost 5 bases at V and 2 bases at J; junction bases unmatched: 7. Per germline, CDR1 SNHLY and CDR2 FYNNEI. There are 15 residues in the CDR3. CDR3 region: CASSQTGLAAYEQYF. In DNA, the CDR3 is TGTGCCAGCAGTCAAACGGGACTAGCCGCCTACGAGCAGTACTTC. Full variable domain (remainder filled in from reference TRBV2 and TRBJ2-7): EPEVTQTPSHQVTQMGQEVILRCVPISNHLYFYWYRQILGQKVEFLVSFYNNEISEKSEIFDDQFSVERPDGSNFTLKIRSTKLEDSAMYFCASSQTGLAAYEQYFGPGTRLTVT.

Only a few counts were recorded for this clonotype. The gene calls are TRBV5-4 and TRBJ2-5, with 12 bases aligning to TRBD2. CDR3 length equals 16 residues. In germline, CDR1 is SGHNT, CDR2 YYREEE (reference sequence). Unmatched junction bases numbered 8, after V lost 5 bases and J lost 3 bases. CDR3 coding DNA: TGTGCCAGCAGTTCTAGCGGGAGGGATTGGGAAGAGACCCAGTACTTC. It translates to CASSSSGRDWEETQYF.

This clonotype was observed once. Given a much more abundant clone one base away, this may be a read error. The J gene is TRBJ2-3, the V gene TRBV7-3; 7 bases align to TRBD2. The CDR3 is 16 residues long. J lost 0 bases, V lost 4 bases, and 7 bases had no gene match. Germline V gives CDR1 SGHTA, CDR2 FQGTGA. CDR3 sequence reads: CASSSITSESTDTQYF. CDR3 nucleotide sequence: TGTGCCAGCAGCTCAATAACTAGCGAGAGCACAGATACGCAGTATTTT.

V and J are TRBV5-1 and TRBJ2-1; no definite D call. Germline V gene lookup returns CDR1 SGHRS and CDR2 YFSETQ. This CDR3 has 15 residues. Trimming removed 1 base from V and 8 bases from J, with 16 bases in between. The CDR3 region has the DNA TGCGCCAGCAGCTTGATTGGGCTCCCTCGCGATGAGCAGTTCTTC. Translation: CASSLIGLPRDEQFF.

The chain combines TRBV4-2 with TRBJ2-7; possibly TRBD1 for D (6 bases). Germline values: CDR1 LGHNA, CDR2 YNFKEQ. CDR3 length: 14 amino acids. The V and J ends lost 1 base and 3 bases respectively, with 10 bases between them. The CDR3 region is CASSQAGARYEQYF. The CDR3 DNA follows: TGTGCCAGCAGCCAAGCAGGGGCGCGCTACGAGCAGTACTTC.

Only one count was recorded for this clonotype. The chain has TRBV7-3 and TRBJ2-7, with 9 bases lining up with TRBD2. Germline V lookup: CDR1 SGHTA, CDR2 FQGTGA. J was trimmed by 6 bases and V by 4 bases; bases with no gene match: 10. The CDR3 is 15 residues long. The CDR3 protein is CASSSNSGSYPEQYF. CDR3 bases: TGTGCCAGCAGCTCCAATAGCGGGAGTTATCCCGAGCAGTACTTC.

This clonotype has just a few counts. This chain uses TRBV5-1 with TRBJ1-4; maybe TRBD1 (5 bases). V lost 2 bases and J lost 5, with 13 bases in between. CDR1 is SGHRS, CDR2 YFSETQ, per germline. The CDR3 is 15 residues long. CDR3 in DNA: TGCGCCAGCAGCTTTATACCAGGGAGCAATGAAAAACTGTTTTTT. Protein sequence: CASSFIPGSNEKLFF.

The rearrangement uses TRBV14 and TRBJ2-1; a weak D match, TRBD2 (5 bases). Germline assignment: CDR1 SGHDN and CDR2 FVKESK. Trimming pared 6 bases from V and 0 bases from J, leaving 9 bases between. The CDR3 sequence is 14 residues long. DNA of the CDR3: TGTGCCAGCAGTAGCGTAAGCTCCTACAATGAGCAGTTCTTC. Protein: CASSSVSSYNEQFF.

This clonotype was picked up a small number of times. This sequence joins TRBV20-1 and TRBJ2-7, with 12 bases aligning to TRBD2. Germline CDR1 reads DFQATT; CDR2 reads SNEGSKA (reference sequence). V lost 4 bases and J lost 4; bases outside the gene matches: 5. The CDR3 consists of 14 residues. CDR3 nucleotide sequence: TGCAGTGCTAAAAAACTAGCGGGAGGATACGAGCAGTACTTC. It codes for CSAKKLAGGYEQYF.

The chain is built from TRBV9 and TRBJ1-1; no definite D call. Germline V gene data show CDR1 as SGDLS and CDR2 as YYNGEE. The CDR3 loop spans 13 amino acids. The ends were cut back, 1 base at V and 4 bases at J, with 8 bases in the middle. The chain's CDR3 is CASSVSWTTEAFF. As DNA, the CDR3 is TGTGCCAGCAGCGTATCTTGGACCACTGAAGCTTTCTTT.

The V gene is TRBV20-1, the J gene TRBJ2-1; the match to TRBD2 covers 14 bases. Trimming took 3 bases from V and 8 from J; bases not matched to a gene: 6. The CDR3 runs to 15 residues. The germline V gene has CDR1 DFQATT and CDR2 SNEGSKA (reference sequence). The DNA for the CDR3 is TGCAGTGCTAGTCTGACTAGCGGGAGGGCCGATGAGCAGTTCTTC. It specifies CSASLTSGRADEQFF.

This CDR3 reads CSAIQGAEQYF. The CDR3 DNA follows: TGCAGTGCTATACAGGGGGCCGAGCAGTACTTC. The chain uses TRBV20-1 and TRBJ2-7, with 9 positions matching TRBD1. This CDR3 contains 11 residues. After removal of 4 bases from V and 6 bases from J, the junction contained 1 base not matched to a gene. Per the germline V gene, CDR1 is DFQATT and CDR2 is SNEGSKA (reference sequence).

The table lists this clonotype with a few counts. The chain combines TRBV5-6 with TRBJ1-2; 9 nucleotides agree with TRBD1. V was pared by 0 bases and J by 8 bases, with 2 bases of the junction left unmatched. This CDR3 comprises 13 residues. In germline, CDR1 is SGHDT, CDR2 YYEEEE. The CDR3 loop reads CASSLVDRGGYTF. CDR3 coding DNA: TGTGCCAGCAGCTTGGTGGACAGGGGAGGCTACACCTTC.

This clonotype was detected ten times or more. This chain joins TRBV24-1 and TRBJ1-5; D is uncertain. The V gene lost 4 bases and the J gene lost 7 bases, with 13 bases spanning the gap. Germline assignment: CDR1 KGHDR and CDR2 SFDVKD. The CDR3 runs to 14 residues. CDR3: CATSDDEGGQPQHF. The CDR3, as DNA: TGTGCCACCAGTGACGACGAGGGCGGGCAGCCCCAGCATTTT.

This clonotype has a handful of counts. CDR3 sequence: CASSQADPPGTDTQYF. Written as DNA, the CDR3 is TGTGCCAGCAGCCAAGCCGACCCCCCCGGCACAGATACGCAGTATTTT. The V call is TRBV3-1, the J call TRBJ2-3; D ambiguous. The V gene lost 1 base and the J gene lost 1 base, with 12 bases spanning the gap. In germline, CDR1 is LGHDT, CDR2 YNNKEL (reference sequence). This CDR3 comprises 16 residues.

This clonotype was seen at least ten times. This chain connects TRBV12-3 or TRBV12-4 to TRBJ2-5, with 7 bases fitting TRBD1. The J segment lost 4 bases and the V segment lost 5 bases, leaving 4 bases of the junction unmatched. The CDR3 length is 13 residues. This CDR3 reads CASSRQGIETQYF. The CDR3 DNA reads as TGTGCCAGCAGTAGACAGGGTATAGAGACCCAGTACTTC.

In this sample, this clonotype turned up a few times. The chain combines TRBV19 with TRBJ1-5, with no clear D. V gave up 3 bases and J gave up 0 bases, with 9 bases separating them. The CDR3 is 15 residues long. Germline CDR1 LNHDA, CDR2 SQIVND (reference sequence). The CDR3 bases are TGTGCCAGTAGTATCTCGGCTTATAGCAATCAGCCCCAGCATTTT. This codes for CASSISAYSNQPQHF.

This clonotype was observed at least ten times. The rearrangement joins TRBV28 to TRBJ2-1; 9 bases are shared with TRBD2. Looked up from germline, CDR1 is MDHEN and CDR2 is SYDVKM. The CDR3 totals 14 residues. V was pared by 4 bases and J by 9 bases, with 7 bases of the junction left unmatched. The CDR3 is CASSYSGSDVEQFF. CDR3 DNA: TGTGCCAGCAGTTATAGCGGGAGTGACGTTGAGCAGTTCTTC.

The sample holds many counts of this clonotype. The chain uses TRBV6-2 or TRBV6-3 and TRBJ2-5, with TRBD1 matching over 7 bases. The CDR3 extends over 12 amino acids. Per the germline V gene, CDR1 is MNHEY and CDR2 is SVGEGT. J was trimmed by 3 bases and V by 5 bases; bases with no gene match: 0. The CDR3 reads CASSGTEETQYF. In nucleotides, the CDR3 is TGTGCCAGCAGTGGGACAGAAGAGACCCAGTACTTC.

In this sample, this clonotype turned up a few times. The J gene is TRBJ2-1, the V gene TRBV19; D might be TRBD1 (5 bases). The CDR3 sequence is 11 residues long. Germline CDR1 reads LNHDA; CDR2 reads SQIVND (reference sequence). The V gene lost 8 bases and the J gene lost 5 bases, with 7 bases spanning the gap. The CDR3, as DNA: TGTGCCAGTGAGACAGACAATGAGCAGTTCTTC. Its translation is CASETDNEQFF.